These 13 T cell receptor beta chains were all obtained from the same sample, sequenced in a study of cytomegalovirus exposure and HLA in healthy donors. 13 Jbeta primers and 60 Vbeta primers were used for the PCR. TCRdb's copy holds only in-frame clones and misses some; the assay was immunoSEQ multiplex PCR. In the table there are about 110,000 clones, about four fifths of which are singletons. The sample comprised PBMCs. These receptors all stem from a woman aged 45-65 years in good health and CMV-seropositive.

J is TRBJ1-4 and V is TRBV7-9; possible D gene TRBD1, 5 bases. Germline V gene lookup returns CDR1 SEHNR and CDR2 FQNEAQ (reference sequence). The CDR3 sequence is 14 residues long. The V end was cut by 5 bases, the J end by 5 bases, with 12 bases between. The CDR3 bases are TGTGCCAGCAGCCTGGGGGGGAAAAATGAAAAACTGTTTTTT. Translating it yields CASSLGGKNEKLFF.

This clone was found once. V is TRBV11-2 and J is TRBJ1-1; D is undetermined. CDR3 length equals 13 residues. CDR1 is SGHAT, CDR2 FQNNGV, per germline. The V end lost 1 base, the J end lost 0 bases, and 3 bases lay between the germline ends. The CDR3 reads CASSLGVNTEAFF. CDR3 bases: TGTGCCAGCAGCTTAGGAGTGAACACTGAAGCTTTCTTT.

This clone has more than one count but fewer than ten. The chain employs TRBV5-8 and TRBJ1-5, with D maybe TRBD1 (5 bases). The CDR3 covers 16 residues. V shed 4 bases and J shed 0 bases, with 14 bases lying between them. CDR1 is SGHTS, CDR2 YDEGEE, per germline. Here the CDR3 DNA reads TGTGCCAGCAGCCGTGGGGAGGGGTATAGCAATCAGCCCCAGCATTTT. Encoded protein: CASSRGEGYSNQPQHF.

This clone was found once. The J gene is TRBJ1-2, the V gene TRBV29-1, with TRBD1 as a possible D gene (5 bases). Germline values: CDR1 SQVTM, CDR2 ANQGSEA. The CDR3 is 14 residues long. The V gene lost 0 bases and the J gene lost 5 bases, with 13 bases spanning the gap. Here the CDR3 DNA reads TGCAGCGTTGAAGAGCGGGGCAGGATGTATGGCTACACCTTC. As protein: CSVEERGRMYGYTF. Drawing the rest from reference TRBV29-1 and TRBJ1-2, the complete variable domain is SAVISQKPSRDICQRGTSLTIQCQVDSQVTMMFWYRQQPGQSLTLIATANQGSEATYESGFVIDKFPISRPNLTFSTLTVSNMSPEDSSIYLCSVEERGRMYGYTFGSGTRLTVV.

As DNA, the CDR3 is TGTGCCAGCAGCCCCGACAGGGGCCCCTACGAGCAGTACTTC. Protein product: CASSPDRGPYEQYF. The V and J genes are TRBV28 and TRBJ2-5; 8 bases align to TRBD1. The end of the DNA is better explained by TRBJ2-7, so the J call may be wrong. The CDR3 sequence is 14 residues long. In germline, CDR1 is MDHEN, CDR2 SYDVKM.

In this sample, this clone turned up once. A junction end diverges from the germline sequence, so it may reflect a read error. J is TRBJ2-3 and V is TRBV7-9; 8 nucleotides match TRBD2. CDR1 is SEHNR and CDR2 is FQNEAQ in the germline V gene (reference sequence). The CDR3 has 16 residues. CDR3 sequence reads: CSSSLLGLVSTDTQYF. The CDR3, as DNA: TGTTCCAGCAGCTTATTGGGACTAGTGAGCACAGATACGCAGTATTTT.

The V call is TRBV7-9, the J call TRBJ2-3; no clear D gene. Germline lookup yields CDR1 SEHNR and CDR2 FQNEAQ (reference sequence). The CDR3 has 11 amino acids. V was cut by 7 bases and J by 3 bases, with 5 bases left in between. The CDR3 is CASTTTDTQYF. CDR3 bases: TGTGCCAGCACCACAACAGATACGCAGTATTTT.

This clone came up once. V is TRBV7-8 and J is TRBJ2-5, with 9 bases aligning to TRBD2. The V segment lost 1 base and the J segment 5 bases; nucleotides outside the gene matches: 17. The V gene's germline CDR1 is SGHVS and CDR2 FQNEAQ. This CDR3 is 19 amino acids long. CDR3 loop: CASSLDPPWQAGGRETQYF. The DNA of the CDR3 is TGTGCCAGCAGCTTAGACCCCCCATGGCAAGCGGGGGGTCGGGAGACCCAGTACTTC.

CDR3 coding DNA: TGCGCCAGCAGCCCGGGACAGAATCTCCAGAACTATGGCTACACCTTC. As protein: CASSPGQNLQNYGYTF. The chain has TRBV5-1 and TRBJ1-2; 7 bases line up with TRBD1. Germline loops: CDR1 SGHRS, CDR2 YFSETQ. V lost 4 bases to trimming and J lost 2 bases; unmatched junction nucleotides: 11. The CDR3 totals 16 residues.

The chain couples TRBV28 to TRBJ1-5; tentatively, D is TRBD1 (6 bases). Germline loops: CDR1 MDHEN, CDR2 SYDVKM. Trimming took 4 bases from V and 2 from J, leaving 15 bases between them. The CDR3 sequence is 16 residues long. The CDR3 loop reads CASSSDAGVGNQPQHF. The DNA of the CDR3 is TGTGCCAGCAGTTCCGACGCAGGGGTAGGCAATCAGCCCCAGCATTTT.

This chain uses TRBV19 with TRBJ2-5; 10 bases agree with TRBD2. Trimming at V came to 5 bases and at J to 1 base, leaving 4 bases not matched to a gene. The CDR3 extends over 15 amino acids. CDR1 LNHDA and CDR2 SQIVND come from the germline V gene (reference sequence). The CDR3 reads CASSYERGGQETQYF. Here the CDR3 DNA reads TGTGCCAGTAGTTACGAGCGGGGGGGCCAAGAGACCCAGTACTTC.

The V gene is TRBV6-1, the J gene TRBJ2-7; no clear D gene. Germline CDR1 MNHNS, CDR2 SASEGT. Trimming took off 7 bases at V and 4 bases at J, with 5 bases between the two ends. The CDR3 has 10 residues. The CDR3 sequence is CASIEYEQYF. The CDR3 DNA reads TGTGCCAGCATAGAATACGAGCAGTACTTC.

The J gene is TRBJ2-1, the V gene TRBV6-1, with TRBD1 identical over 9 bases. Per germline, CDR1 MNHNS and CDR2 SASEGT. J lost 9 bases, V lost 4 bases, and 10 bases had no gene match. The CDR3 has 15 residues. The CDR3 DNA is TGTGCCAGCAGTGCCAGGACAGGGGCAGGGGGTGAGCAGTTCTTC. It yields the protein CASSARTGAGGEQFF.